The rows below give T cell receptor beta chains drawn from one sample of a study of T cells in Graves' hyperthyroidism and ophthalmopathy. A single record per CDR3 protein comes from TCRdb applying MiXCR to the multiplex PCR reads. The sample lists about 360,000 distinct CDR3 sequences; approximately 19% were seen once. The sample comprised blood. Receptors originate from a woman aged 18-29 years with Graves' hyperthyroidism. Both conserved end residues are part of each CDR3. Fields, in order: J gene, V gene, clone size, D gene, CDR3 DNA, CDR3 protein. D genes are given only for firm matches. Clone size is not always given. Where it is, it says once, few, many or a class for expanded clones.

j_call: TRBJ2-1
v_call: TRBV12-3/TRBV12-4
clone_size: NA
d_call: TRBD2
cdr3_nt: TGTGCCAGCAGTCCCCAAACTAGCGGGTTAGATGAGCAGTTCTTC
cdr3_aa: CASSPQTSGLDEQFF

j_call: TRBJ1-1
v_call: TRBV19
clone_size: NA
d_call: NA
cdr3_nt: TGTGCCAGTAGTATGTCGACAGGACATCCTGAAGCTTTCTTT
cdr3_aa: CASSMSTGHPEAFF

j_call: TRBJ1-1
v_call: TRBV11-2
clone_size: many
d_call: NA
cdr3_nt: TGTGCCAGCAAGTGGGAGGGTGTGACTGAAGCTTTCTTT
cdr3_aa: CASKWEGVTEAFF

j_call: TRBJ1-5
v_call: TRBV19
clone_size: NA
d_call: TRBD1
cdr3_nt: TGTGCCAGTAGTACTGGGACAGTCAATCAGCCCCAGCATTTT
cdr3_aa: CASSTGTVNQPQHF

j_call: TRBJ1-1
v_call: TRBV4-2
clone_size: NA
d_call: TRBD1
cdr3_nt: TGTGCCAGCAGCCAGCCTGACAGGGGTGGAACTGAAGCTTTCTTT
cdr3_aa: CASSQPDRGGTEAFF

j_call: TRBJ2-2
v_call: TRBV4-1
clone_size: NA
d_call: NA
cdr3_nt: TGCGCCAGCAGCCAAGATCGGGCAGGGGCGAACACCGGGGAGCTGTTTTTT
cdr3_aa: CASSQDRAGANTGELFF

j_call: TRBJ1-2
v_call: TRBV2
clone_size: many
d_call: NA
cdr3_nt: TGTGCCAGCAGTGACCCCCTACCGGGACATTACACCTTC
cdr3_aa: CASSDPLPGHYTF

j_call: TRBJ2-7
v_call: TRBV5-4
clone_size: many
d_call: NA
cdr3_nt: TGTGCCAGCAGCTTGGATCCCTTGAGGGGCGACGAGCAGTACTTC
cdr3_aa: CASSLDPLRGDEQYF

j_call: TRBJ2-7
v_call: TRBV28
clone_size: many
d_call: NA
cdr3_nt: TGTGCCAGCAGAACCTCGGGCGAGCAGTACTTC
cdr3_aa: CASRTSGEQYF

j_call: TRBJ2-5
v_call: TRBV7-9
clone_size: few
d_call: NA
cdr3_nt: TGTGCCAGCAGCGGCCTAGACCACCAAGAGACCCAGTACTTC
cdr3_aa: CASSGLDHQETQYF

j_call: TRBJ1-1
v_call: TRBV28
clone_size: many
d_call: NA
cdr3_nt: TGTGCCAGCAGAATGGACGGCGTGAACACTGAAGCTTTCTTT
cdr3_aa: CASRMDGVNTEAFF

j_call: TRBJ1-2
v_call: TRBV7-8
clone_size: many
d_call: TRBD1
cdr3_nt: TGTGCCAGCAGCTTAAGCGGGACAGGGGGCTACACCTTC
cdr3_aa: CASSLSGTGGYTF

j_call: TRBJ1-2
v_call: TRBV20-1
clone_size: many
d_call: TRBD1
cdr3_nt: TGCAGGGTAGATACGGGACAGTTTTTCGAAGCTAACTATGGCTACACCTTC
cdr3_aa: CRVDTGQFFEANYGYTF

j_call: TRBJ1-1
v_call: TRBV6-5
clone_size: many
d_call: NA
cdr3_nt: TGTGCCAGCAGCTCCGACCGCACTGAAGCTTTCTTT
cdr3_aa: CASSSDRTEAFF

j_call: TRBJ2-6
v_call: TRBV2
clone_size: many
d_call: NA
cdr3_nt: TGTGCCAGCATTCTGGGGGGGGCCTCTGGGGCCAACGTCCTGACTTTC
cdr3_aa: CASILGGASGANVLTF

j_call: TRBJ2-6
v_call: TRBV7-8
clone_size: many
d_call: TRBD2
cdr3_nt: TGTGCCAGCAGCTCTAGCGGGGGGAGCTCTGGGGCCAACGTCCTGACTTTC
cdr3_aa: CASSSSGGSSGANVLTF

j_call: TRBJ1-1
v_call: TRBV12-3/TRBV12-4
clone_size: many
d_call: NA
cdr3_nt: TGTGCCAGCAGTTCCTACACTGAAGCTTTCTTT
cdr3_aa: CASSSYTEAFF

j_call: TRBJ1-1
v_call: TRBV3-1
clone_size: few
d_call: NA
cdr3_nt: TGTGCCAGCAGCCCTCGCGGGGGGGCAGCGAGAACTGAAGCTTTCTTT
cdr3_aa: CASSPRGGAARTEAFF

j_call: TRBJ1-3
v_call: TRBV2
clone_size: few
d_call: NA
cdr3_nt: TGTGCTAGCAGTGAACAAGACGTCTTCTCTGGAAACACCATATATTTT
cdr3_aa: CASSEQDVFSGNTIYF

j_call: TRBJ1-2
v_call: TRBV5-5
clone_size: many
d_call: NA
cdr3_nt: TGTGCCAGCAGCTTGGTTGGGGATGGCTACACCTTC
cdr3_aa: CASSLVGDGYTF

j_call: TRBJ1-5
v_call: TRBV6-1
clone_size: many
d_call: TRBD1
cdr3_nt: TGTGCCAGCAGCCCCAACAGGGGAGGTAGCAATCAGCCCCAGCATTTT
cdr3_aa: CASSPNRGGSNQPQHF

j_call: TRBJ2-2
v_call: TRBV6-1
clone_size: many
d_call: NA
cdr3_nt: TGTGCCAGCAGTGACAGGTCCCTTCTGAACACCGGGGAGCTGTTTTTT
cdr3_aa: CASSDRSLLNTGELFF

j_call: TRBJ1-1
v_call: TRBV4-1
clone_size: many
d_call: NA
cdr3_nt: TGCGCCAGCAGCCGCGACACTCTGAACACTGAAGCTTTCTTT
cdr3_aa: CASSRDTLNTEAFF

j_call: TRBJ1-5
v_call: TRBV4-2
clone_size: many
d_call: NA
cdr3_nt: TGTGCCAGCAGCGCAAGATTAGGCTCAGGGCGAGGGGGGGACAATCAGCCCCAGCATTTT
cdr3_aa: CASSARLGSGRGGDNQPQHF

j_call: TRBJ2-6
v_call: TRBV5-7
clone_size: many
d_call: NA
cdr3_nt: TGTGCCAGCAGTCGATACGGGGCGCCTGGGGCCAACGTCCTGACTTTC
cdr3_aa: CASSRYGAPGANVLTF

j_call: TRBJ2-5
v_call: TRBV20-1
clone_size: many
d_call: NA
cdr3_nt: TGCAGTGCGAGCTTGACGGGGGAGACCCAGTACTTC
cdr3_aa: CSASLTGETQYF

j_call: TRBJ1-3
v_call: TRBV10-2
clone_size: many
d_call: NA
cdr3_nt: TGCGCCAGCAGTGATGGGACAACTGGAAACACCATATATTTT
cdr3_aa: CASSDGTTGNTIYF

j_call: TRBJ2-2
v_call: TRBV6-1
clone_size: NA
d_call: TRBD2
cdr3_nt: TGTGCCAGCATCGCTCTAGCGGGGGAATCCACCGGGGAGCTGTTTTTT
cdr3_aa: CASIALAGESTGELFF

j_call: TRBJ2-7
v_call: TRBV6-1
clone_size: NA
d_call: TRBD1
cdr3_nt: TGTGCCAGCGATATCAGGGGGCCTGGCTACGAGCAGTACTTC
cdr3_aa: CASDIRGPGYEQYF

j_call: TRBJ1-5
v_call: TRBV2
clone_size: few
d_call: NA
cdr3_nt: TGTGCCAGCACTCGGGGGGACTTCGAGGCCCAGCATTTT
cdr3_aa: CASTRGDFEAQHF

j_call: TRBJ1-5
v_call: TRBV19
clone_size: many
d_call: NA
cdr3_nt: TGTGCCAGTAGTATACTGGCAGGATGGTCCAATCAGCCCCAGCATTTT
cdr3_aa: CASSILAGWSNQPQHF

j_call: TRBJ1-3
v_call: TRBV6-1
clone_size: many
d_call: TRBD1
cdr3_nt: TGTGCCAGCAGTGTGGACAGGGAATGGACCATATATTTT
cdr3_aa: CASSVDREWTIYF

j_call: TRBJ1-1
v_call: TRBV2
clone_size: many
d_call: NA
cdr3_nt: TGTGCCAGCAGTGAGGGTCCCGCCACCAACACTGAAGCTTTCTTT
cdr3_aa: CASSEGPATNTEAFF

j_call: TRBJ1-1
v_call: TRBV12-3/TRBV12-4
clone_size: NA
d_call: TRBD1
cdr3_nt: TGTGCCAGCAAAACCGACAGGGACACTGAAGCTTTCTTT
cdr3_aa: CASKTDRDTEAFF

j_call: TRBJ2-5
v_call: TRBV2
clone_size: many
d_call: TRBD2
cdr3_nt: TGTGCCAGTACTAGCGGGGCCGGGGGTACGACCCAGTACTTC
cdr3_aa: CASTSGAGGTTQYF